Presented here are 20 T cell receptor beta chains from one specimen sequenced in a study of persistence of HIV-infected CD4 T cells. Stimulation used approximately 9.1 ug/mL lysate from CMV-infected fibroblasts. CD4+ T cells upregulating both CD40 ligand and CD69 were sorted as responding cells. The libraries were made with immunoSEQ version 4 in survey mode. This table comes from immunoSEQ multiplex PCR, and its TCRdb copy is limited to in-frame clones, with some not included. Among more than 5,000 clones listed, about 67% were seen once. These receptors have no identified antigens. Sample: CD4+ T cells sorted from PBMCs after approximately 19-hour stimulation, taken from a patient who received antiretroviral therapy. The receptor set was obtained from an adult man with HIV who was CMV-seropositive.

This clone was seen more than once but under ten times. The chain couples TRBV7-2 to TRBJ2-7, with 7 bases fitting TRBD1. The germline V gene encodes CDR1 SGHTA and CDR2 FQGNSA. This CDR3 has 14 amino acids. With 4 bases clipped from V and 2 bases from J, the junction kept 5 bases outside the gene matches. DNA of the CDR3: TGTGCCAGCAGCTCTCGACAGGGAACCTACGAGCAGTACTTC. It codes for CASSSRQGTYEQYF.

This chain connects TRBV18 to TRBJ1-5, with D uncertain. Germline V gene sequence: CDR1 KGHSH, CDR2 LQKENI. This CDR3 comprises 12 residues. The V gene lost 2 bases and the J gene lost 6 bases, with 5 bases spanning the gap. In nucleotides, the CDR3 is TGTGCCAGCTCACCAGGGGTTCAGCCCCAGCATTTT. Translated, it gives CASSPGVQPQHF.

The CDR3 DNA is TGTGCCAGCAGCTTCCCGGGACAGACGGCAGAGGGCTACACCTTC. Translating gives CASSFPGQTAEGYTF. This chain uses TRBV7-9 with TRBJ1-2, with 7 bases fitting TRBD1. CDR3 size: 15 residues. After removal of 3 bases from V and 8 bases from J, the junction contained 12 bases not matched to a gene. Germline CDR1 and CDR2: SEHNR and FQNEAQ (reference sequence).

J is TRBJ2-7 and V is TRBV10-2; TRBD2 agrees at 7 bases. Per the germline V gene, CDR1 is WSHSY and CDR2 is SAAADI. V gave up 8 bases and J gave up 0 bases; unmatched junction bases: 7. This CDR3 is built from 14 residues. The CDR3 region has the DNA TGCGCCAGCCGCTCCGGGACTAACTCCTACGAGCAGTACTTC. This codes for CASRSGTNSYEQYF.

The V call is TRBV6-2 or TRBV6-3, the J call TRBJ1-2; D ambiguous. This CDR3 spans 16 amino acids. Trimming removed 0 bases from V and 6 bases from J, with 17 bases in between. Looked up from germline, CDR1 is MNHEY and CDR2 is SVGEGT. This CDR3 is CASSYSLSGVIDGYTF. The CDR3 DNA reads TGTGCCAGCAGTTACTCCTTGTCCGGGGTGATTGATGGCTACACCTTC.

The chain links TRBV6-2 or TRBV6-3 to TRBJ1-5; TRBD1 aligns across 7 bases. The CDR3 has 15 amino acids. The V gene end was trimmed by 6 bases and the J gene end by 5 bases; junction bases not matched to a gene: 10. CDR1 and CDR2 (germline): MNHEY, SVGEGT. Written as DNA, the CDR3 is TGTGCCAGCAGGCCTACAGGGGCCGGGGATCAGCCCCAGCATTTT. It translates to CASRPTGAGDQPQHF.

The rearrangement uses TRBV30 and TRBJ1-1, with a possible D match to TRBD1 (5 bases). The ends were cut back, 0 bases at V and 0 bases at J, with 8 bases in the middle. Germline CDR1 is GTSNPN and CDR2 is SVGIG (reference sequence). The CDR3 is 14 amino acids. CDR3 sequence: CAWSVWGMNTEAFF. CDR3 nucleotide sequence: TGTGCCTGGAGTGTTTGGGGGATGAACACTGAAGCTTTCTTT.

V is TRBV6-5 and J is TRBJ2-5, with 10 bases fitting TRBD2. The V segment lost 7 bases and the J segment 5 bases; nucleotides outside the gene matches: 10. The CDR3 runs 15 residues. CDR1 and CDR2 from the germline V gene are MNHEY and SVGAGI. CDR3 nucleotides: TGTGCCAGCATTGGGAGCGGGGGGGCAGGGGAGACCCAGTACTTC. Amino acids: CASIGSGGAGETQYF.

The chain joins TRBV4-3 to TRBJ1-1; the D gene is possibly TRBD1 (5 bases). This CDR3 spans 13 amino acids. Germline lookup yields CDR1 LGHNA and CDR2 YSLEER. Trimming cost V 0 bases and J 11 bases, with 13 bases left between them. The CDR3 region has the DNA TGCGCCAGCAGCCAAGATCTGGTAGGGACTGCTTTCTTT. Translation gives CASSQDLVGTAFF.

The J gene is TRBJ2-2, the V gene TRBV27; 8 nucleotides match TRBD2. Losses at the gene ends were 4 bases for V and 4 bases for J; bases not matched to a gene: 2. This CDR3 contains 14 residues. The germline V gene has CDR1 MNHEY and CDR2 SMNVEV (reference sequence). CDR3 loop: CASSSGLATGELFF. CDR3 bases: TGTGCCAGCAGTTCAGGACTAGCCACCGGGGAGCTGTTTTTT.

In its sample, this clone is hyperexpanded (1% or more). Other DNA sequences within the sample encode an identical CDR3. The chain recombines TRBV2 with TRBJ1-2; TRBD1 might be the D (5 bases). CDR3 length: 12 residues. Trimming removed 2 bases at V and 6 bases at J, with 7 bases between. Germline values: CDR1 SNHLY, CDR2 FYNNEI. The CDR3 region is CASSERGNGYTF. The CDR3 DNA sequence: TGTGCCAGCAGTGAAAGGGGAAATGGCTACACCTTC.

The chain has TRBV3-1 (or the pseudogene TRBV3-2) and TRBJ1-2, with a tentative D call TRBD1 (6 bases). Trimming took off 9 bases at V and 2 bases at J, with 22 bases between the two ends. Germline CDR1 reads LGHDT; CDR2 reads YNNKEL (reference sequence). CDR3 length: 16 amino acids. The DNA of the CDR3 is TGTGCCAGTTCCAAGACAGGACTCCGGGGGAACTATGGCTACACCTTC. This translates into CASSKTGLRGNYGYTF.

The V gene is TRBV5-1, the J gene TRBJ2-2, with 8 nucleotides matching TRBD1. The J segment lost 6 bases and the V segment lost 3 bases, leaving 4 bases of the junction unmatched. Germline-derived CDR1 and CDR2 are SGHRS and YFSETQ. This CDR3 contains 14 residues. The CDR3, as DNA: TGCGCCAGCAGCTCGACAGGGGCGGCCGGGGAGCTGTTTTTT. Its protein product is CASSSTGAAGELFF.

The gene calls are TRBV14 and TRBJ2-2, with 10 bases lining up with TRBD2. CDR1 and CDR2 (germline): SGHDN, FVKESK. The J segment lost 1 base and the V segment lost 4 bases, leaving 15 bases of the junction unmatched. The CDR3 sequence is 20 residues long. DNA of the CDR3: TGTGCCAGCAGCCCCCACGCAACCCAACTAGCGGGGTGGAACACCGGGGAGCTGTTTTTT. It translates to CASSPHATQLAGWNTGELFF.

This chain joins TRBV11-3 and TRBJ1-2, with D possibly TRBD1 on 5 matching bases. Germline CDR1 SGHNT, CDR2 YENEEA. The CDR3 consists of 15 residues. Deletions cut 4 bases from V and 3 bases from J, with 15 bases between. DNA of the CDR3: TGTGCCAGCAGCTCAGAGGGACGGCTGCACTATGGCTACACCTTC. Residues: CASSSEGRLHYGYTF.

This chain joins TRBV5-8 and TRBJ1-6; TRBD1 is a possible D gene (5 bases). The CDR3 contains 14 residues. From germline, CDR1 is SGHTS and CDR2 YDEGEE. With 3 bases removed from V and 8 bases from J, the gap between germline ends came to 12 bases. The CDR3 DNA reads TGTGCCAGCAGCTGGAGGGGATATGATTCACCCCTCCACTTT. Protein: CASSWRGYDSPLHF.

This chain joins TRBV6-4 and TRBJ1-5; 9 nucleotides line up with TRBD1. This CDR3 is 15 amino acids long. Germline CDR1 and CDR2: MRHNA and SNTAGT. Germline trimming cut 4 bases from V and 1 base from J; bases unmatched to any gene: 2. Written as DNA, the CDR3 is TGTGCCAGCAGTGGACAGGGGGGAAGCAATCAGCCCCAGCATTTT. Its translation: CASSGQGGSNQPQHF.

This chain connects TRBV7-9 to TRBJ2-5; no definite D call. This CDR3 region has 12 residues. V was clipped by 9 bases and J by 4 bases, with 12 bases between them. Germline V gives CDR1 SEHNR, CDR2 FQNEAQ (reference sequence). CDR3 sequence (DNA): TGTGCCAGGGGCGGTTACGGAGAGACCCAGTACTTC. It encodes CARGGYGETQYF.

A few counts support this clone. The chain uses TRBV27 and TRBJ2-3, with 7 bases identical to TRBD2. The CDR3 totals 15 residues. Germline lookup yields CDR1 MNHEY and CDR2 SMNVEV (reference sequence). J gave up 0 bases and V 3 bases, and 3 bases lay outside the gene matches. The CDR3 nucleotides read TGTGCCAGCAGTTTGGGAGGGGAAAGCACAGATACGCAGTATTTT. Encoded protein: CASSLGGESTDTQYF.

This sequence joins TRBV21-1 and TRBJ1-6. TRBV21-1 constitutes a pseudogene. The CDR3 contains 15 residues. CDR3 sequence reads: CASSSRTYSLSPLHF. CDR3 sequence (DNA): TGTGCCAGCAGCTCACGGACCTATTCCCTTTCACCCCTCCACTTT.